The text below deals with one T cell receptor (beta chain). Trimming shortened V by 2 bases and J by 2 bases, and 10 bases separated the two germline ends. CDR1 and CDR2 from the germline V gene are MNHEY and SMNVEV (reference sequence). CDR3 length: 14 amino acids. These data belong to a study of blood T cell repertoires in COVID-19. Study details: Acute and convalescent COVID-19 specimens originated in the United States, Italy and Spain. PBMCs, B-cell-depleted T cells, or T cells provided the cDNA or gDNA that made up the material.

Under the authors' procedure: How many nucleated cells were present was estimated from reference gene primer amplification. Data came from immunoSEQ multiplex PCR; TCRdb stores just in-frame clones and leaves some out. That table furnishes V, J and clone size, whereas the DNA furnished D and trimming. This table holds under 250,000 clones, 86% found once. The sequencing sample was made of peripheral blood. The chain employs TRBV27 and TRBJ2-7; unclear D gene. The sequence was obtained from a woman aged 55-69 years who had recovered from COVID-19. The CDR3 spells CASSLNVVPYEQYF. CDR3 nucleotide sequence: TGTGCCAGCAGTTTAAACGTAGTCCCCTACGAGCAGTACTTC.